One and the same sample provided the 23 T cell receptor beta chains below, sequenced in a study of beta chain features in type 1 diabetes. Study outcomes and limitations: Shortening that was moderate but significant affected the TCRB CDR3s of Type 1 diabetes patients in all four CD4+ subsets.

Their recognized antigens are unknown. The entirety of the isolated RNA underwent reverse transcription, so expressed TCRB transcripts were sequenced. Here immunoSEQ multiplex PCR was the method, and the copy in TCRdb shows in-frame clones only, minus some. The table includes roughly 350,000 clones, 9.6% detected once. The sample was central memory CD4+ T cells from blood. The origin of the receptors is a man aged 30 to 39 with type 1 diabetes.

V is TRBV9 and J is TRBJ2-3; the match to TRBD2 covers 12 bases. The CDR3 is made up of 17 amino acids. The ends lost 4 bases at V and 6 bases at J; junction bases unmatched: 12. Germline lookup yields CDR1 SGDLS and CDR2 YYNGEE. The CDR3 bases are TGTGCCAGCAGCCACCAAGAGGTTACTAGCGGGGGGGATACGCAGTATTTT. It encodes CASSHQEVTSGGDTQYF.

In this sample, this clone turned up a few times. The DNA of the CDR3 is TGTGCCAGTCACATGGGGCCGGCGGGAGGGAACAATGAGCAGTTCTTC. Translated: CASHMGPAGGNNEQFF. The V call is TRBV19, the J call TRBJ2-1; TRBD2 matches 9 bases. Germline trimming cut 8 bases from V and 5 bases from J; bases unmatched to any gene: 13. Germline lookup yields CDR1 LNHDA and CDR2 SQIVND (reference sequence). This CDR3 spans 16 amino acids.

This clone was recorded at least ten times. The chain joins TRBV7-9 to TRBJ1-3; D remains ambiguous. This CDR3 region has 13 residues. CDR1 is SEHNR, CDR2 FQNEAQ, per germline (reference sequence). V dropped 1 base and J dropped 4 bases, with 5 bases sitting between them. This CDR3 reads CASSLETGNTIYF. In nucleotides, the CDR3 is TGTGCCAGCAGCTTAGAGACAGGAAACACCATATATTTT.

This clone was picked up a small number of times. The chain joins TRBV4-3 to TRBJ2-3; D tentatively reads TRBD1 or TRBD2 (7 bases each). There are 20 residues in the CDR3. The germline V gene has CDR1 LGHNA and CDR2 YSLEER. V was clipped by 3 bases and J by 2 bases, with 27 bases between them. The CDR3 reads CASSHGPMNRQGGNTDTQYF. CDR3 coding DNA: TGCGCCAGCAGCCACGGACCGATGAACAGACAGGGAGGGAACACAGATACGCAGTATTTT.

The gene calls are TRBV14 and TRBJ2-2; no definite D call. Germline-derived CDR1 and CDR2 are SGHDN and FVKESK. The CDR3 loop spans 14 amino acids. The V and J ends lost 4 bases and 2 bases respectively, with 8 bases between them. This chain's CDR3 is CASSPIENTGELFF. The CDR3 nucleotides are TGTGCCAGCAGCCCTATCGAAAACACCGGGGAGCTGTTTTTT.

This clone was observed a few times. This sequence joins TRBV11-2 and TRBJ2-3; 9 nucleotides align to TRBD2. Per the germline V gene, CDR1 is SGHAT and CDR2 is FQNNGV. V shed 3 bases and J 1 base; nucleotides not matched to a gene: 8. The CDR3 runs 17 residues. This chain's CDR3 is CASSFSGLAQRTDTQYF. In DNA form, the CDR3 reads TGTGCCAGCAGCTTTTCCGGACTAGCGCAACGCACAGATACGCAGTATTTT.

The rearrangement joins TRBV28 to TRBJ1-2; D unresolved. Trimming cost V 4 bases and J 5 bases, with 8 bases left between them. This CDR3 contains 12 residues. The germline CDR1 and CDR2 sequences are MDHEN and SYDVKM. In nucleotides, the CDR3 is TGTGCCAGCAGTTCGGGGTATTATGGCTACACCTTC. Protein sequence: CASSSGYYGYTF.

This clone was recorded at least ten times. This sequence joins TRBV29-1 and TRBJ2-1; 7 bases align to TRBD2. The CDR3 extends over 13 amino acids. The germline V gene has CDR1 SQVTM and CDR2 ANQGSEA. Trimming took 2 bases from V and 10 from J; bases not matched to a gene: 8. The CDR3 sequence: CSVEPGKRDEQFF. CDR3 DNA sequence: TGCAGCGTTGAACCCGGTAAGCGGGACGAGCAGTTCTTC.

The chain uses TRBV11-1 and TRBJ2-7; D gene uncertain. V was shortened by 2 bases and J by 7 bases, with 21 bases between the two germline ends. Germline V gene sequence: CDR1 SGHAT, CDR2 FQDESV (reference sequence). The CDR3 extends over 16 amino acids. CDR3 region: CASSLKPTDGLLEQYF. The DNA of the CDR3 is TGTGCCAGCAGCTTAAAACCAACCGACGGTCTACTGGAGCAGTACTTC. The complete variable domain, with remaining parts taken from reference TRBV11-1 and TRBJ2-7, reads EAEVAQSPRYKITEKSQAVAFWCDPISGHATLYWYRQILGQGPELLVQFQDESVVDDSQLPKDRFSAERLKGVDSTLKIQPAELGDSAMYLCASSLKPTDGLLEQYFGPGTRLTVT.

The chain has TRBV28 and TRBJ2-3; 7 nucleotides match TRBD2. With V trimmed by 6 bases and J by 9 bases, 6 bases remained unmatched. The CDR3 totals 12 residues. Germline-derived CDR1 and CDR2 are MDHEN and SYDVKM. CDR3 sequence reads: CASRLAHGTQYF. DNA of the CDR3: TGTGCCAGCAGACTAGCGCACGGCACGCAGTATTTT. Full variable domain (outside the CDR3, taken from reference TRBV28 and TRBJ2-3): DVKVTQSSRYLVKRTGEKVFLECVQDMDHENMFWYRQDPGLGLRLIYFSYDVKMKEKGDIPEGYSVSREKKERFSLILESASTNQTSMYLCASRLAHGTQYFGPGTRLTVL.

This clone was seen more than once but under ten times. Other DNA sequences in the same sample also yield this CDR3. The V and J genes are TRBV7-9 and TRBJ2-3; D gene ambiguous. CDR3 length: 12 residues. V lost 2 bases, J lost 3 bases, and 3 bases lay in between. Germline V gene sequence: CDR1 SEHNR, CDR2 FQNEAQ (reference sequence). The CDR3 region is CASSLITDTQYF. CDR3 coding DNA: TGTGCCAGCAGCTTAATTACAGATACGCAGTATTTT.

This clone was counted at least ten times. The V call is TRBV5-4, the J call TRBJ2-3; D is uncertain. The CDR3 sequence is 14 residues long. V lost 1 base and J 4 bases, leaving 10 bases between the germline ends. From germline, CDR1 is SGHNT and CDR2 YYREEE (reference sequence). This CDR3 is CASSLSVKADTQYF. The CDR3 nucleotides are TGTGCCAGCAGCTTGTCGGTGAAGGCAGATACGCAGTATTTT.

The CDR3 spells CASSQETARGREKLFF. The CDR3, as DNA: TGTGCCAGCAGCCAAGAAACGGCCAGGGGGCGAGAAAAACTGTTTTTT. The rearrangement uses TRBV4-2 and TRBJ1-4, with 8 bases that match TRBD1. This CDR3 contains 16 residues. The germline V gene encodes CDR1 LGHNA and CDR2 YNFKEQ. V lost 0 bases and J lost 8; bases outside the gene matches: 8.

The table lists this clone with many counts. The chain is built from TRBV19 and TRBJ2-1; D remains ambiguous. CDR3 size: 12 residues. Trimming left V 6 bases short and J 5 bases short, with 8 bases between. Germline V gives CDR1 LNHDA, CDR2 SQIVND (reference sequence). The CDR3 is CASSALNNEQFF. The CDR3, as DNA: TGTGCCAGTAGCGCCTTAAACAATGAGCAGTTCTTC.

The chain combines TRBV6-4 with TRBJ2-1; 8 bases are a match to TRBD2. Trimming at V came to 4 bases and at J to 12 bases, leaving 5 bases not matched to a gene. The germline V gene encodes CDR1 MRHNA and CDR2 SNTAGT. This CDR3 contains 12 residues. CDR3 sequence: CASSGVAGPQFF. Written as DNA, the CDR3 is TGTGCCAGCAGTGGTGTAGCGGGGCCGCAGTTCTTC.

There are many counts of this clone. The J gene is TRBJ2-3, the V gene TRBV4-3, with D hard to call. CDR1 and CDR2 from the germline V gene are LGHNA and YSLEER. The CDR3 has 15 residues. The V end was cut by 0 bases, the J end by 1 base, with 8 bases between. The CDR3 bases are TGCGCCAGCAGCCAAGATGCAGGACGCACAGATACGCAGTATTTT. Protein sequence: CASSQDAGRTDTQYF.

A few counts support this clone. This chain joins TRBV7-9 and TRBJ2-7; D may be TRBD1 or TRBD2 (5 bases each). The germline V and J ends were trimmed by 3 bases and 4 bases, with 13 bases remaining between them. Germline V lookup: CDR1 SEHNR, CDR2 FQNEAQ (reference sequence). This CDR3 is 14 amino acids long. The CDR3 DNA is TGTGCCAGCAGCTTGGGGACCACAAGGTACGAGCAGTACTTC. Residues: CASSLGTTRYEQYF.

This clone has a handful of counts. The chain couples TRBV27 to TRBJ2-3; D call uncertain. The CDR3 runs to 15 residues. CDR1 is MNHEY and CDR2 is SMNVEV in the germline V gene (reference sequence). The V end was cut by 4 bases, the J end by 8 bases, with 19 bases between. CDR3 sequence reads: CASSSDKRAAITQYF. The CDR3 bases are TGTGCCAGCAGTTCCGATAAAAGAGCAGCAATTACGCAGTATTTT.

This clone was counted ten times or more. The J gene is TRBJ1-5, the V gene TRBV19, with D maybe TRBD1 (5 bases). Trimming removed 6 bases at V and 4 bases at J, with 22 bases between. In germline, CDR1 is LNHDA, CDR2 SQIVND (reference sequence). The CDR3 is 17 amino acids. The CDR3 region is CASRPAVGTALNQPQHF. In DNA, the CDR3 is TGTGCCAGTAGGCCTGCAGTAGGGACCGCACTTAATCAGCCCCAGCATTTT.

This clone showed up just a few times. The chain has TRBV28 and TRBJ2-7; 9 nucleotides line up with TRBD1. CDR3 size: 15 residues. With 5 bases clipped from V and 1 base from J, the junction kept 6 bases outside the gene matches. Germline values: CDR1 MDHEN, CDR2 SYDVKM. In DNA, the CDR3 is TGTGCCAGCAGTAAGTTCGGGACAGGGTCCTACGAGCAGTACTTC. As protein: CASSKFGTGSYEQYF.

Note on this clone: The junction and the germline gene differ at one end; a read error may be behind it. The chain couples TRBV11-2 to TRBJ2-1; 7 nucleotides agree with TRBD2. There are 13 residues in the CDR3. The germline V gene has CDR1 SGHAT and CDR2 FQNNGV. In DNA, the CDR3 is TGTGCCAGCAGCTTAGAAGGTGGGAGGGCTAAGGTCTTC. Its protein product is CASSLEGGRAKVF.

The sample holds a few counts of this clone. The gene calls are TRBV14 and TRBJ2-1, with 10 bases aligning to TRBD1. The J segment lost 9 bases and the V segment lost 3 bases, leaving 8 bases of the junction unmatched. CDR1 and CDR2 from the germline V gene are SGHDN and FVKESK. The CDR3 totals 15 residues. CDR3 residues: CASSQQDRGSSEQFF. For the CDR3, the DNA is TGTGCCAGCAGCCAGCAGGACAGGGGGTCCAGTGAGCAGTTCTTC.

In this sample, this clone turned up a few times. The V gene is TRBV2, the J gene TRBJ2-1, with 11 bases that match TRBD2. There are 14 residues in the CDR3. V shed 6 bases and J 3 bases; nucleotides not matched to a gene: 1. CDR1 SNHLY and CDR2 FYNNEI come from the germline V gene. CDR3 sequence reads: CASRGLAGYNEQFF. In DNA, the CDR3 is TGTGCCAGCAGAGGACTAGCGGGCTACAATGAGCAGTTCTTC.